Listed here is a single TCR beta chain. In the authors' methods: Estimated nucleated cell counts came from reference gene primer amplification. TCRdb keeps only in-frame clones here, not all; method: immunoSEQ multiplex PCR. That table gives V, J and clone size, and the DNA gave D and trimming. Of more than 200,000 clones in the sample, over 75% are singletons; the top ten hold 0.7%. This sample is part of a study of blood T cell repertoires in COVID-19. The wider study: In each case, the material was cDNA or gDNA derived from T cells, B-cell-depleted T cells, or PBMCs.

The sequence came from a human donor in a cohort sampled during active COVID-19. Sequencing input: peripheral blood.

In DNA form, the CDR3 reads TGTGCCAGCGGGTCCCGGGACAGGGGAGTGACCGGGGAGCTGTTTTTT. Translation: CASGSRDRGVTGELFF. The chain uses TRBV5-4 and TRBJ2-2; 10 bases match TRBD1. In germline, CDR1 is SGHNT, CDR2 YYREEE (reference sequence). After removal of 7 bases from V and 5 bases from J, the junction contained 11 bases not matched to a gene. The CDR3 covers 16 residues.